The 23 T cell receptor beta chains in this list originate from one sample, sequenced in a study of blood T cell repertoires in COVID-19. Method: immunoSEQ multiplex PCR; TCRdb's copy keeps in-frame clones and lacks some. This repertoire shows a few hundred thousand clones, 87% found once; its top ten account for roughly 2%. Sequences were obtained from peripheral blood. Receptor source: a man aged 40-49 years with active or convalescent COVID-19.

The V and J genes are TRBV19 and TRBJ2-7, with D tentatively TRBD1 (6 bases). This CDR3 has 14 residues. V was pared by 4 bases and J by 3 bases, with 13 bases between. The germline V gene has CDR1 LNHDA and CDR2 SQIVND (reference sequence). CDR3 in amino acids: CASSTRDNNYEQYF. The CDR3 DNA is TGTGCCAGTAGTACCCGGGACAACAACTACGAGCAGTACTTC. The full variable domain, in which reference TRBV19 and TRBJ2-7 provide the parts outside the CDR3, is DGGITQSPKYLFRKEGQNVTLSCEQNLNHDAMYWYRQDPGQGLRLIYYSQIVNDFQKGDIAEGYSVSREKKESFPLTVTSAQKNPTAFYLCASSTRDNNYEQYFGPGTRLTVT.

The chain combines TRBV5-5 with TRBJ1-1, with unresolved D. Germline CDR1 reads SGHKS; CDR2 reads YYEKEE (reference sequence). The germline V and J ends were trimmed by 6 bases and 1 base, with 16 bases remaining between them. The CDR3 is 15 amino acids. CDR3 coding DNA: TGTGCCAGCATCCCGCCCCGCGCCCCGAACACTGAAGCTTTCTTT. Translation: CASIPPRAPNTEAFF.

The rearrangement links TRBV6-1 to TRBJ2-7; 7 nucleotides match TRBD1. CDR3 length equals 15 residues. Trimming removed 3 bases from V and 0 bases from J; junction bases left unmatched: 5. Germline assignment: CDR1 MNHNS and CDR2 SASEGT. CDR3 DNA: TGTGCCAGCAGTGAGTCCGGGACAGCCTCCTACGAGCAGTACTTC. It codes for CASSESGTASYEQYF.

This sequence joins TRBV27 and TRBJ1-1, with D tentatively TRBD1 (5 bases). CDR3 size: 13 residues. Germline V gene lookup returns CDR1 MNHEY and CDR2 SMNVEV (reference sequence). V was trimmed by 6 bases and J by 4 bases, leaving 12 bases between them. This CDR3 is CASRRKGRTEAFF. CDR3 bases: TGTGCCAGCAGACGAAAGGGGCGCACTGAAGCTTTCTTT.

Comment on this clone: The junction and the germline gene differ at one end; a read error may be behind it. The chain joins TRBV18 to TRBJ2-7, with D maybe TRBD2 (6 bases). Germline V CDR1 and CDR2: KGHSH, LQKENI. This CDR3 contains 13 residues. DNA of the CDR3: TGTACCAGTTCTACTAGCATCTCCTACGAGCAGTACTTC. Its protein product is CTSSTSISYEQYF. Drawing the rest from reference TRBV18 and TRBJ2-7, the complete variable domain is NAGVMQNPRHLVRRRGQEARLRCSPMKGHSHVYWYRQLPEEGLKFMVYLQKENIIDESGMPKERFSAEFPKEGPSILRIQQVVRGDSAAYFCTSSTSISYEQYFGPGTRLTVT.

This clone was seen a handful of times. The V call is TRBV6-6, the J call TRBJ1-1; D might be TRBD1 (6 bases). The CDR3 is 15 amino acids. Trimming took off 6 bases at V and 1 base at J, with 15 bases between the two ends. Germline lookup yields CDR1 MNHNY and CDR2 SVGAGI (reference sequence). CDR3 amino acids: CASSRTLGQNTEAFF. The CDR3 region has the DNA TGTGCCAGCAGCCGTACCTTGGGACAGAACACTGAAGCTTTCTTT.

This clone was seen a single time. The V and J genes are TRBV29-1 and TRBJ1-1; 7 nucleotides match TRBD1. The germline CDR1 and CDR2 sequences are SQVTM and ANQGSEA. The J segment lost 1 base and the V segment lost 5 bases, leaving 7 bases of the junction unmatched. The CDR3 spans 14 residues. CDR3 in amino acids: CSVRTGVTNTEAFF. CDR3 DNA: TGCAGCGTTAGAACAGGGGTAACGAACACTGAAGCTTTCTTT.

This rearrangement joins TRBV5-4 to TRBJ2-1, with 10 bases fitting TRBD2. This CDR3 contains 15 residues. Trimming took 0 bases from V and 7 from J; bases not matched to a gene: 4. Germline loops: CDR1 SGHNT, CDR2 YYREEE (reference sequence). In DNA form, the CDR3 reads TGTGCCAGCAGCTTGGTAGCGGGGGGCGGGAATGAGCAGTTCTTC. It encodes CASSLVAGGGNEQFF. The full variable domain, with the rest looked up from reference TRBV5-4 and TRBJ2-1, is ETGVTQSPTHLIKTRGQQVTLRCSSQSGHNTVSWYQQALGQGPQFIFQYYREEENGRGNFPPRFSGLQFPNYSSELNVNALELDDSALYLCASSLVAGGGNEQFFGPGTRLTVL.

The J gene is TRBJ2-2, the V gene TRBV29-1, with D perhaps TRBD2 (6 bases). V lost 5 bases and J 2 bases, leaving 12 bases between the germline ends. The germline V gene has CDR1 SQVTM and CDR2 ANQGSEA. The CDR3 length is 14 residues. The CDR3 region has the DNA TGCAGCGTTCGCCGCGGGGTCAACACCGGGGAGCTGTTTTTT. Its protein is CSVRRGVNTGELFF.

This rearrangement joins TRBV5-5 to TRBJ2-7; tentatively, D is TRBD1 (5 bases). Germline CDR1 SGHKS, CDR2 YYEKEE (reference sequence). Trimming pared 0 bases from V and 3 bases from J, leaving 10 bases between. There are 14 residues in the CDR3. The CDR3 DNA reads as TGTGCCAGCAGCTTGGACAGGACCTTCTACGAGCAGTACTTC. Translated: CASSLDRTFYEQYF.

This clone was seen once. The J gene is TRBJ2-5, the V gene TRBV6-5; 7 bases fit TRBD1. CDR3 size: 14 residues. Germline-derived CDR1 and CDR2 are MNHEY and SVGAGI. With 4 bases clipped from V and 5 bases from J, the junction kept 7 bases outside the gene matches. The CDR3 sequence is CASSSTGYAETQYF. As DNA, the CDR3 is TGTGCCAGCAGTTCGACAGGGTACGCGGAGACCCAGTACTTC.

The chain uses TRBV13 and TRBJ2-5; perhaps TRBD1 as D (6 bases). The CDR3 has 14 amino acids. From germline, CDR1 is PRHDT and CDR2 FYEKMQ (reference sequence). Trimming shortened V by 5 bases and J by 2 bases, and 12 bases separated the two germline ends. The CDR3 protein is CASSAWTEQETQYF. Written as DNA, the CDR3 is TGTGCCAGCAGCGCCTGGACAGAACAAGAGACCCAGTACTTC.

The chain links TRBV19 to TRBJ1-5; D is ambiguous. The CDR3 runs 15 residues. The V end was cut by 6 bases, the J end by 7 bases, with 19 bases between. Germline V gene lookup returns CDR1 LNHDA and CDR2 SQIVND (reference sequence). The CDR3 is CASSRERQSYQPQHF. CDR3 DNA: TGTGCCAGTAGCCGCGAGAGGCAGTCTTACCAGCCCCAGCATTTT.

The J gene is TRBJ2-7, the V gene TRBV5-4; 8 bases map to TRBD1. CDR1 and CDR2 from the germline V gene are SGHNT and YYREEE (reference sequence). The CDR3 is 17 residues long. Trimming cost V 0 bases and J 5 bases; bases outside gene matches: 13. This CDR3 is CASSLGGQGAPTDEQYF. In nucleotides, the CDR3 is TGTGCCAGCAGCTTGGGAGGCCAGGGGGCCCCCACTGACGAGCAGTACTTC. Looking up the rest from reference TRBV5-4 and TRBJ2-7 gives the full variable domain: ETGVTQSPTHLIKTRGQQVTLRCSSQSGHNTVSWYQQALGQGPQFIFQYYREEENGRGNFPPRFSGLQFPNYSSELNVNALELDDSALYLCASSLGGQGAPTDEQYFGPGTRLTVT.

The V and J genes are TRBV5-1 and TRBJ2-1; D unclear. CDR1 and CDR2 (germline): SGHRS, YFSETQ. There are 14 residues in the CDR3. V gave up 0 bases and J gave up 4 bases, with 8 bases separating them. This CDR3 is CASSLDQSYNEQFF. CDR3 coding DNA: TGCGCCAGCAGCTTGGACCAGTCATACAATGAGCAGTTCTTC.

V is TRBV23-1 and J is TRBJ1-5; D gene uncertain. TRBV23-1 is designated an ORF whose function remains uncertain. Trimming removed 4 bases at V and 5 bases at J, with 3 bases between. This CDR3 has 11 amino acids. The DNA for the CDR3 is TGCGCCAGCAGTCGAGATCAGCCCCAGCATTTT. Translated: CASSRDQPQHF.

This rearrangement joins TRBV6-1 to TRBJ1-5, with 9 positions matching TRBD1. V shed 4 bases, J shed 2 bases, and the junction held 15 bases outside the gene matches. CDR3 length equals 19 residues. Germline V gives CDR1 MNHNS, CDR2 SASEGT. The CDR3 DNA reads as TGTGCCAGCAGTGCACCAAGACAATCCCGGGACAGGGGCAATCAGCCCCAGCATTTT. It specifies CASSAPRQSRDRGNQPQHF.

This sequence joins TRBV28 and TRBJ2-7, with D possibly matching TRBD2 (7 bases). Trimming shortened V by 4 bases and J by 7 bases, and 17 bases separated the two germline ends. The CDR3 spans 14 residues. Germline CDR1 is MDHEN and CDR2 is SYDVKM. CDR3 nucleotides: TGTGCCAGCAGTTGGAGGGGGGGTCTGTTGGAGCAGTACTTC. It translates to CASSWRGGLLEQYF. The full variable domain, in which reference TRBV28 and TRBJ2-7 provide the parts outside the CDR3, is DVKVTQSSRYLVKRTGEKVFLECVQDMDHENMFWYRQDPGLGLRLIYFSYDVKMKEKGDIPEGYSVSREKKERFSLILESASTNQTSMYLCASSWRGGLLEQYFGPGTRLTVT.

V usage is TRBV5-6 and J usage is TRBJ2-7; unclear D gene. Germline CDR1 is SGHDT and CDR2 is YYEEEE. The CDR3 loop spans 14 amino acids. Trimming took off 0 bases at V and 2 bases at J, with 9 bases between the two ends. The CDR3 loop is CASSLGPGPYEQYF. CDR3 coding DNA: TGTGCCAGCAGCTTGGGCCCAGGTCCCTACGAGCAGTACTTC.

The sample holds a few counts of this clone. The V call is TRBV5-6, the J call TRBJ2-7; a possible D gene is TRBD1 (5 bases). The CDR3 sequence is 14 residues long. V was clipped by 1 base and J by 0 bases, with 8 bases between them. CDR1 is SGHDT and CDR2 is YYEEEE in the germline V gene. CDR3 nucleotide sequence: TGTGCCAGCAGCTTGAGACAGAGCTCCTACGAGCAGTACTTC. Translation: CASSLRQSSYEQYF.

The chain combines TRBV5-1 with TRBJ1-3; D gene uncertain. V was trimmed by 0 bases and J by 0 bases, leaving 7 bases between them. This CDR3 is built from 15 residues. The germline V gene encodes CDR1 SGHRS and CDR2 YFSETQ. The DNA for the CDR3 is TGCGCCAGCAGCTTGGACGCTACCTCTGGAAACACCATATATTTT. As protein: CASSLDATSGNTIYF.

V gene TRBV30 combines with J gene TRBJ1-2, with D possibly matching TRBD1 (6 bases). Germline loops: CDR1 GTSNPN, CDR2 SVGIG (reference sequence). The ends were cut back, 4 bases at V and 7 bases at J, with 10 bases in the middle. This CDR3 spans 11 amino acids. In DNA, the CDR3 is TGTGCCTGGACCCTAGGGGGTGGCTACACCTTC. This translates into CAWTLGGGYTF.

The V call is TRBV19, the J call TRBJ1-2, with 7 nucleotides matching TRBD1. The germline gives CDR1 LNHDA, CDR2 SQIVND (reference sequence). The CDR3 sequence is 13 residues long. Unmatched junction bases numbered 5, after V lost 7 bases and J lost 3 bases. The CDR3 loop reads CASKDRVDYGYTF. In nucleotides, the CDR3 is TGTGCCAGTAAAGACAGGGTGGACTATGGCTACACCTTC. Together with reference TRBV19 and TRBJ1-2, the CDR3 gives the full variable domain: DGGITQSPKYLFRKEGQNVTLSCEQNLNHDAMYWYRQDPGQGLRLIYYSQIVNDFQKGDIAEGYSVSREKKESFPLTVTSAQKNPTAFYLCASKDRVDYGYTFGSGTRLTVV.